This T cell receptor beta chain was found in a study of neoadjuvant anti-PD-1 for oral cavity cancer. V was clipped by 0 bases and J by 7 bases; unmatched bases: 8. The CDR3 length is 14 residues. The germline V gene encodes CDR1 GTSNPN and CDR2 SVGIG (reference sequence). The method was immunoSEQ multiplex PCR; TCRdb's version includes in-frame clones alone and lacks a portion of them. The table has over 15,000 clones, more than 70% seen once. In this sample, this clone turned up a few times. The V call is TRBV30, the J call TRBJ1-2, with 7 nucleotides matching TRBD1. The TCR originated in a person aged 40 to 85 with oral cavity squamous cell carcinoma. The sample in question was PBMCs, obtained before nivolumab (anti-PD-1) treatment. The CDR3 spells CAWSVSRTGGGYTF. The CDR3 bases are TGTGCCTGGAGTGTATCCCGGACAGGTGGTGGCTACACCTTC.